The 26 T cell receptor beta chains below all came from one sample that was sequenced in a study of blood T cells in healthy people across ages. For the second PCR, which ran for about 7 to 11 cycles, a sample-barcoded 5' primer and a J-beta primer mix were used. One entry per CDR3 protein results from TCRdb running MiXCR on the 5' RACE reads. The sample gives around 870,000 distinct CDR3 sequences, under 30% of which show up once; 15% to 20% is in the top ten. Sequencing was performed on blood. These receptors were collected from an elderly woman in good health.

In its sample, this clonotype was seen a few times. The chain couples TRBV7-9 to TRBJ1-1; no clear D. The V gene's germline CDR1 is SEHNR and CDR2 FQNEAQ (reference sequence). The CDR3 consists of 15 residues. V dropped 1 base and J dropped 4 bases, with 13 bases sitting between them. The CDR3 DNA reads TGTGCCAGCAGCTTAGGGGTGGGGATAAGCACTGAAGCTTTCTTT. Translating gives CASSLGVGISTEAFF.

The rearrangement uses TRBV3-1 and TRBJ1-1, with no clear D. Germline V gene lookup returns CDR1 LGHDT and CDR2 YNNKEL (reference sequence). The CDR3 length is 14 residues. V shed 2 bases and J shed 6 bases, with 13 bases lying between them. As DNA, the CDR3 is TGTGCCAGCAGCCAACTCCCAGGTTTTTCTGAAGCTTTCTTT. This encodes CASSQLPGFSEAFF.

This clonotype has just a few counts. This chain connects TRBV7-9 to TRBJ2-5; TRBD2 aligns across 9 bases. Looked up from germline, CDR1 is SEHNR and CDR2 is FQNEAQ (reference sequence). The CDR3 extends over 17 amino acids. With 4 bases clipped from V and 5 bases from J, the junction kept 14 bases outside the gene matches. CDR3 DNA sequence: TGTGCCAGCAGCTCCCCGGGGGGGTTAGCGGGAGTGGAGACCCAGTACTTC. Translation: CASSSPGGLAGVETQYF. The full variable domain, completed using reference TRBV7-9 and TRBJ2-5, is DTGVSQNPRHKITKRGQNVTFRCDPISEHNRLYWYRQTLGQGPEFLTYFQNEAQLEKSRLLSDRFSAERPKGSFSTLEIQRTEQGDSAMYLCASSSPGGLAGVETQYFGPGTRLLVL.

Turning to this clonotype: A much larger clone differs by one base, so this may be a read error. CDR3: CASSTLAKNILYF. For the CDR3, the DNA is TGTGCCAGCAGCACTTTAGCCAAAAACATTCTGTACTTC. The rearrangement joins TRBV7-2 to TRBJ2-4; D is unresolved. Germline CDR1 reads SGHTA; CDR2 reads FQGNSA. The CDR3 loop spans 13 amino acids.

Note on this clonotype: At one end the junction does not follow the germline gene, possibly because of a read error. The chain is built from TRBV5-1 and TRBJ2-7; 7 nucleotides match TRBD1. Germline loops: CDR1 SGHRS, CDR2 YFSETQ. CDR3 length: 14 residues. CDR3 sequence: CTSSTGQRAHEQYF. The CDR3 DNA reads TGCACCAGCAGCACGGGACAGAGAGCCCACGAGCAGTACTTC.

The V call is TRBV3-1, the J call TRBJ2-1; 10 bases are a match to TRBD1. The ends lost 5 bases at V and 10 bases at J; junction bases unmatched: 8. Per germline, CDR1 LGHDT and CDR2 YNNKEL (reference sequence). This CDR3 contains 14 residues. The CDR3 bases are TGTGCCAGCAGCAGACAGGGGGCTAAGGACGAGCAGTTCTTC. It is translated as CASSRQGAKDEQFF.

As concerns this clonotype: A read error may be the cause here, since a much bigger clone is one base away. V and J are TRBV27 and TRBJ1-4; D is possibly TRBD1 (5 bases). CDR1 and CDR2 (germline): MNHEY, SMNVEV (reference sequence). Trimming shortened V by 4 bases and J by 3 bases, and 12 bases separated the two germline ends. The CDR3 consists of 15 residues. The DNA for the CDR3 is TGTGCCAGCAGTTCCAGACAGACACCTAATGAAAAACTGTTTTTT. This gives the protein CASSSRQTPNEKLFF.

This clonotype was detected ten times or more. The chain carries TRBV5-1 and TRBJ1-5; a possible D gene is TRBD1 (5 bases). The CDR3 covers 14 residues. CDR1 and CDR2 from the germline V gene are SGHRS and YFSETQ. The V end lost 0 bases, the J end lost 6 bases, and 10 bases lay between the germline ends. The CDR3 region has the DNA TGCGCCAGCAGCTTGGATCCAGGGCGTCAGCCCCAGCATTTT. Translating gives CASSLDPGRQPQHF. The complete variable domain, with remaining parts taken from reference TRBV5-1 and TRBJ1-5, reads KAGVTQTPRYLIKTRGQQVTLSCSPISGHRSVSWYQQTPGQGLQFLFEYFSETQRNKGNFPGRFSGRQFSNSRSEMNVSTLELGDSALYLCASSLDPGRQPQHFGDGTRLSIL.

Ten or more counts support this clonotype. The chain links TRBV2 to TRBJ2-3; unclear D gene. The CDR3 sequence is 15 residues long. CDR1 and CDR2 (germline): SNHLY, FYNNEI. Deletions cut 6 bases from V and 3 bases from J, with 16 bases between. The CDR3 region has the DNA TGTGCCAGCAGCGGTCCCCCCCCGCAGACAGATACGCAGTATTTT. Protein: CASSGPPPQTDTQYF.

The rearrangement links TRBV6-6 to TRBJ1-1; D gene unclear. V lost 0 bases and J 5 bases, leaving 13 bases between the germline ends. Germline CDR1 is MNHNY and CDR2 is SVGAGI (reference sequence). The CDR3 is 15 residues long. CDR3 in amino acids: CASSYSNLGRTEAFF. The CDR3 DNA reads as TGTGCCAGCAGTTACTCGAACTTGGGCCGAACTGAAGCTTTCTTT.

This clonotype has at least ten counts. The CDR3 spells CATSEMLGGTDTQYF. DNA for the CDR3: TGTGCCACCAGTGAGATGCTTGGTGGCACAGATACGCAGTATTTT. The genes are TRBV24-1 and TRBJ2-3; D unclear. V lost 4 bases and J lost 1, with 11 bases in between. This CDR3 region has 15 residues. The germline V gene has CDR1 KGHDR and CDR2 SFDVKD.

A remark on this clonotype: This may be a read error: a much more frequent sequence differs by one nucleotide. The CDR3 region is CSARGDRRTDAQYF. The DNA of the CDR3 is TGCAGTGCTAGAGGGGACAGGCGCACAGATGCGCAGTATTTT. V gene TRBV20-1 combines with J gene TRBJ2-3; 8 positions agree with TRBD1. Germline V gene data show CDR1 as DFQATT and CDR2 as SNEGSKA (reference sequence). There are 14 residues in the CDR3.

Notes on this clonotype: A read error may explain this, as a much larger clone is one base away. In nucleotides, the CDR3 is TGTGCCAGCACCGAAAAGGGGCATGAGCAGTACTTC. Protein: CASTEKGHEQYF. This sequence joins TRBV6-1 and TRBJ2-5; D possibly corresponds to TRBD1 (5 bases). The CDR3 is made up of 12 amino acids. Germline CDR1 and CDR2: MNHNS and SASEGT. V was trimmed by 7 bases and J by 11 bases, leaving 17 bases between them.

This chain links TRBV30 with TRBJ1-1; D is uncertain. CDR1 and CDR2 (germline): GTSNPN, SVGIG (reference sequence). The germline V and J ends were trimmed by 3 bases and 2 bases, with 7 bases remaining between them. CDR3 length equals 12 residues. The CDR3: CAWSWANTEAFF. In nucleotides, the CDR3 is TGTGCCTGGAGCTGGGCTAACACTGAAGCTTTCTTT.

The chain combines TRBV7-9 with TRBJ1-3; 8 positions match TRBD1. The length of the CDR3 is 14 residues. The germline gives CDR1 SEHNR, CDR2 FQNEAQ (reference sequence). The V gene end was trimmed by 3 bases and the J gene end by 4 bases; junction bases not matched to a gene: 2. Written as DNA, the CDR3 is TGTGCCAGCAGCTTTGGGGACAGGGGAAACACCATATATTTT. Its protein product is CASSFGDRGNTIYF. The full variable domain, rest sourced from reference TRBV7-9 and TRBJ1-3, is DTGVSQNPRHKITKRGQNVTFRCDPISEHNRLYWYRQTLGQGPEFLTYFQNEAQLEKSRLLSDRFSAERPKGSFSTLEIQRTEQGDSAMYLCASSFGDRGNTIYFGEGSWLTVV.

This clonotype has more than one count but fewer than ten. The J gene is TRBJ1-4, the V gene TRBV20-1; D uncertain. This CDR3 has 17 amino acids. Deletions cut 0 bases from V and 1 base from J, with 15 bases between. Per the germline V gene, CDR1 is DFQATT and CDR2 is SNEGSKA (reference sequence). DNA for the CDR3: TGCAGTGCTAGAGATCGGGGAAGGTCCGGAACTAATGAAAAACTGTTTTTT. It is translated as CSARDRGRSGTNEKLFF.

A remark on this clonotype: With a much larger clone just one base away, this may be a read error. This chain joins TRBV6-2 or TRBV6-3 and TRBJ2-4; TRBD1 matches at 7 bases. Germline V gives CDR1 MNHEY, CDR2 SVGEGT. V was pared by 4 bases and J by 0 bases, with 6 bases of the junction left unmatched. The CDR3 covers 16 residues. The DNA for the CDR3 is TGTGCCAGCAGTTGCTTAGGGGGCGCAGCCAAAAACATTCAGTACTTC. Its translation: CASSCLGGAAKNIQYF.

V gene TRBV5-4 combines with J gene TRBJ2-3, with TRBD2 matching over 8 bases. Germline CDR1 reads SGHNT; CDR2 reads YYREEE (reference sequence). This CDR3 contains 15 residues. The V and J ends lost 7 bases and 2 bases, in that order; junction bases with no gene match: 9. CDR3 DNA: TGTGCCAGCGGCCCCACTAGCGGAATCACAGATACGCAGTATTTT. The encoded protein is CASGPTSGITDTQYF.

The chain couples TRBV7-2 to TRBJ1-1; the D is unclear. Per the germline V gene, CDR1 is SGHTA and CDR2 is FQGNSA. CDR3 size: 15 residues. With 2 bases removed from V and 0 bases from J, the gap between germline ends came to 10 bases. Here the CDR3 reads CASSLTGRVNTEAFF. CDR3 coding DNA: TGTGCCAGCAGCTTAACTGGGCGGGTGAACACTGAAGCTTTCTTT.

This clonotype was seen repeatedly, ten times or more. The CDR3 DNA follows: TGCAGTGCTAGACATAGCGGGGGGACCTACAATGAGCAGTTCTTC. Encoded protein: CSARHSGGTYNEQFF. This chain joins TRBV20-1 and TRBJ2-1, with 10 positions matching TRBD2. The CDR3 has 15 residues. The ends lost 2 bases at V and 2 bases at J; junction bases unmatched: 3. Looked up from germline, CDR1 is DFQATT and CDR2 is SNEGSKA (reference sequence).

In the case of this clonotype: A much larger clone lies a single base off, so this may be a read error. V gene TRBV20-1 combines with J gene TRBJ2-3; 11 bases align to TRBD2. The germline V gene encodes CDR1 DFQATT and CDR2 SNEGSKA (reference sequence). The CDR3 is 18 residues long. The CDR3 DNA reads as TGCAGTGCTAGAGATAGGCTTACTAGCGGGGGCCCGGCGGATATGCAGTATTTT. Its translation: CSARDRLTSGGPADMQYF.

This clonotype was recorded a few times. This CDR3 is CASSFGQGAGILRDTQYF. The CDR3 DNA is TGTGCCAGCAGTTTCGGACAGGGGGCTGGAATTCTCAGAGATACGCAGTATTTT. J is TRBJ2-3 and V is TRBV6-2 or TRBV6-3, with 11 positions matching TRBD1. In germline, CDR1 is MNHEY, CDR2 SVGEGT. The CDR3 loop spans 18 amino acids. With 4 bases clipped from V and 5 bases from J, the junction kept 14 bases outside the gene matches.

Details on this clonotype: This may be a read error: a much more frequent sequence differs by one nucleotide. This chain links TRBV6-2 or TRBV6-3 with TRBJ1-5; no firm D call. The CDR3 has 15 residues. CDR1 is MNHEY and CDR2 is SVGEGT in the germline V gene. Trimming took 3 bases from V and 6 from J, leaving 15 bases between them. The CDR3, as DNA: TGTGCCAGCAGTTATCGCTCAAGAGGAAGTCAGCCCCAGCATTTT. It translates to CASSYRSRGSQPQHF.

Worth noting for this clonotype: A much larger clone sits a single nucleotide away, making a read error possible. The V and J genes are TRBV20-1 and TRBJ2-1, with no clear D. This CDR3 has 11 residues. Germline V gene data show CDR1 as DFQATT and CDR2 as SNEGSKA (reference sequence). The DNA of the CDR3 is TGCAGTGCTCCGACTTACAATGGGCAGTTCTTC. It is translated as CSAPTYNGQFF.

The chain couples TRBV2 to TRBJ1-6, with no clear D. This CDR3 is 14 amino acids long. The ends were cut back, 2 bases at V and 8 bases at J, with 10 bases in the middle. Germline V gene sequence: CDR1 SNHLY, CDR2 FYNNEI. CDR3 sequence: CASSEQVEYSPLHF. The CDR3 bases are TGTGCCAGCAGTGAACAGGTAGAATATTCACCCCTCCACTTT.

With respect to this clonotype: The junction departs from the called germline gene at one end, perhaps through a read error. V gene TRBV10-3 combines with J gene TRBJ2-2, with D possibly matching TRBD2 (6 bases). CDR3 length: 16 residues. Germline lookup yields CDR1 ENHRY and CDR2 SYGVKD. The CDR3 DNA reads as TGTGCCATCAGTGACCGGGGACGGGGGAAGTCCGGGGAGCGGTTTTTT. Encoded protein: CAISDRGRGKSGERFF.